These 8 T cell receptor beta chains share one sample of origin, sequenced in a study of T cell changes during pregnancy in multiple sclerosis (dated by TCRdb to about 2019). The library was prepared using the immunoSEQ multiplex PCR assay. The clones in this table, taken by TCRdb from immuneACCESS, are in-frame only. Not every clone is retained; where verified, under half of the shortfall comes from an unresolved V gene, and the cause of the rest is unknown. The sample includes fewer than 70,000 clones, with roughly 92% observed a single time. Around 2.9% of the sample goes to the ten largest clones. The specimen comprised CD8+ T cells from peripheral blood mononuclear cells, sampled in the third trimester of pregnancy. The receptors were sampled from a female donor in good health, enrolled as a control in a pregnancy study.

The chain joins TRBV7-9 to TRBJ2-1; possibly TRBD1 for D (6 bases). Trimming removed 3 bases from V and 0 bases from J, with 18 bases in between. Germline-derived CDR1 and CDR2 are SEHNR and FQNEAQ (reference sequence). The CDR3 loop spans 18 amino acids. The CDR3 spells CASSLGRTETTSYNEQFF. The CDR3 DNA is TGTGCCAGCAGCTTGGGTAGGACAGAGACGACCTCCTACAATGAGCAGTTCTTC.

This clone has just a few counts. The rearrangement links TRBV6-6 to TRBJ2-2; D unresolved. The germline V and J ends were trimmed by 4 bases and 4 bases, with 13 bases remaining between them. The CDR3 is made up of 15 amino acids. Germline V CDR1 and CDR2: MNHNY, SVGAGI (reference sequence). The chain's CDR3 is CASSFIEALTGELFF. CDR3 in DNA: TGTGCCAGCAGTTTTATCGAGGCTCTCACCGGGGAGCTGTTTTTT.

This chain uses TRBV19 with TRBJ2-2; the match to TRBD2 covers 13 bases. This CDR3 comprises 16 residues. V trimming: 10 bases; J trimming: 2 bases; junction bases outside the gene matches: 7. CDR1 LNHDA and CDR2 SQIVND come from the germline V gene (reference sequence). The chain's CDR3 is CATLGLAGDNTGELFF. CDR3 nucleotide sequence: TGTGCCACCCTAGGACTAGCGGGGGATAACACCGGGGAGCTGTTTTTT.

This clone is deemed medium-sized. The CDR3 reads CATSRGPLGDEKLFF. In nucleotides, the CDR3 is TGTGCCACCAGCAGAGGCCCGTTAGGGGATGAAAAACTGTTTTTT. This chain uses TRBV15 with TRBJ1-4, with D possibly matching TRBD1 (5 bases). From germline, CDR1 is LNHNV and CDR2 YYDKDF (reference sequence). With 1 base removed from V and 6 bases from J, the gap between germline ends came to 12 bases. There are 15 residues in the CDR3.

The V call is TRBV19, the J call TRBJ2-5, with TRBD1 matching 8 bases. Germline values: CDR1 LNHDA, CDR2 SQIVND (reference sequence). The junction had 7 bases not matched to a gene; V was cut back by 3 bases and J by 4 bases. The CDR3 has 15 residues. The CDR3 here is CASSMVTGARETQYF. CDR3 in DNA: TGTGCCAGTAGTATGGTGACAGGGGCCCGAGAGACCCAGTACTTC.

The CDR3 loop is CASSATGTGITDTQYF. CDR3 coding DNA: TGTGCCAGCAGTGCGACCGGGACAGGGATCACAGATACGCAGTATTTT. This chain links TRBV25-1 with TRBJ2-3, with TRBD1 matching 9 bases. CDR1 is MGHDK, CDR2 SYGVNS, per germline. V shed 4 bases, J shed 2 bases, and the junction held 7 bases outside the gene matches. The CDR3 is 16 amino acids.

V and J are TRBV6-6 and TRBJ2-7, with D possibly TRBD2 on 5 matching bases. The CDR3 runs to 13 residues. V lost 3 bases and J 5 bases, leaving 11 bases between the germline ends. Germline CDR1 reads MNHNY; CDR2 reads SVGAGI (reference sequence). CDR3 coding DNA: TGTGCCAGCAGTTATACTAGTATCCACGAGCAGTACTTC. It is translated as CASSYTSIHEQYF.

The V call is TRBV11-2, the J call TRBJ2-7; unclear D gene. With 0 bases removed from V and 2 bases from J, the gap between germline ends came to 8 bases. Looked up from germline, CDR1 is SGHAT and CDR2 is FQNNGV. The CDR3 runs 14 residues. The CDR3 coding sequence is TGTGCCAGCAGCTTAGATTTTGAGGCCTACGAGCAGTACTTC. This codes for CASSLDFEAYEQYF. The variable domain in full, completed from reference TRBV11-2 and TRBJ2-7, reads EAGVAQSPRYKIIEKRQSVAFWCNPISGHATLYWYQQILGQGPKLLIQFQNNGVVDDSQLPKDRFSAERLKGVDSTLKIQPAKLEDSAVYLCASSLDFEAYEQYFGPGTRLTVT.